This TCR beta chain was captured in a study of cytotoxic CD8 clonotypes in ibrutinib-treated CLL. Study-level results: Pretreatment clonality was elevated relative to age-matched healthy donors and paralleled circulating CD8+ T-cell counts. Public clonotypes were rare and shrank or held steady on treatment. Increased clonality at ibrutinib response gave way to a return toward baseline at progression.

A 1 in 200,000 to 1 in 1 million T cell depth was the sequencing target. TCRdb's copy holds only in-frame clones and misses some; the assay was immunoSEQ multiplex PCR. The repertoire consists of roughly 250,000 clones, with around 70% occurring once and the leading ten covering approximately 15%. Per the germline V gene, CDR1 is GTSNPN and CDR2 is SVGIG (reference sequence). Trimming pared 4 bases from V and 0 bases from J, leaving 13 bases between. There are 15 residues in the CDR3. With regard to this clone: What it binds is unknown.

The sequence was collected from a human donor with chronic lymphocytic leukemia. This chain uses TRBV30 with TRBJ1-3, with D unresolved. Sequenced here: PBMCs, sampled after 24 months of ibrutinib treatment. The CDR3 loop reads CAWNQGVYSGNTIYF. DNA for the CDR3: TGTGCCTGGAATCAAGGCGTATACTCTGGAAACACCATATATTTT.